Below, 10 T cell receptor beta chains from the same sample are listed, as sequenced in a study of follicular helper T cells after annual influenza vaccination. Assay used: immunoSEQ multiplex PCR; TCRdb lists only in-frame clones, some missing. The data hold several thousand clones, with approximately 80% observed a single time. The sample's time point: 2014-2015 season, 7 days after vaccination. The sample here was CXCR5+ CD38- circulating T follicular helper cells from blood, taken 7 days after influenza vaccination. As for subset: circulating Tfh, non-naive CD4+CXCR5+PD-1+ (ICOS+CD38+ or ICOS-CD38-). The receptors here all came from an adult who received the influenza vaccine.

This chain uses TRBV2 with TRBJ2-7, with 7 bases fitting TRBD2. Germline V CDR1 and CDR2: SNHLY, FYNNEI. This CDR3 region has 15 residues. With 7 bases clipped from V and 1 base from J, the junction kept 10 bases outside the gene matches. As DNA, the CDR3 is TGTGCCAGCACCGCGGAGGGAGGGCAGTCCTACGAGCAGTACTTC. Translating gives CASTAEGGQSYEQYF. The full variable domain, completed using reference TRBV2 and TRBJ2-7, is EPEVTQTPSHQVTQMGQEVILRCVPISNHLYFYWYRQILGQKVEFLVSFYNNEISEKSEIFDDQFSVERPDGSNFTLKIRSTKLEDSAMYFCASTAEGGQSYEQYFGPGTRLTVT.

The chain combines TRBV11-2 with TRBJ1-3; no clear D gene. The V gene's germline CDR1 is SGHAT and CDR2 FQNNGV. The CDR3 runs 15 residues. V lost 1 base and J 0 bases, leaving 7 bases between the germline ends. In DNA form, the CDR3 reads TGTGCCAGCAGCTTAGGACAACTCTCTGGAAACACCATATATTTT. This gives the protein CASSLGQLSGNTIYF. The full variable domain, completed using reference TRBV11-2 and TRBJ1-3, is EAGVAQSPRYKIIEKRQSVAFWCNPISGHATLYWYQQILGQGPKLLIQFQNNGVVDDSQLPKDRFSAERLKGVDSTLKIQPAKLEDSAVYLCASSLGQLSGNTIYFGEGSWLTVV.

The V gene is TRBV5-1, the J gene TRBJ2-7, with TRBD1 matching 8 bases. The length of the CDR3 is 15 residues. The trim removed 4 bases at V and 5 bases at J, leaving 11 bases unmatched. CDR1 and CDR2 from the germline V gene are SGHRS and YFSETQ. The CDR3 sequence: CASSVSGTGDHEQYF. CDR3 DNA: TGCGCCAGCAGCGTCTCCGGGACAGGCGATCACGAGCAGTACTTC.

CDR3 residues: CASNSPATNEKLFF. In nucleotides, the CDR3 is TGTGCCAGTAATAGTCCGGCAACTAATGAAAAACTGTTTTTT. The chain links TRBV19 to TRBJ1-4; D gene ambiguous. Per germline, CDR1 LNHDA and CDR2 SQIVND (reference sequence). The germline V and J ends were trimmed by 7 bases and 0 bases, with 9 bases remaining between them. The CDR3 extends over 14 amino acids. Filled out from reference TRBV19 and TRBJ1-4, the complete variable domain reads DGGITQSPKYLFRKEGQNVTLSCEQNLNHDAMYWYRQDPGQGLRLIYYSQIVNDFQKGDIAEGYSVSREKKESFPLTVTSAQKNPTAFYLCASNSPATNEKLFFGSGTQLSVL.

The chain has TRBV19 and TRBJ1-6; D remains unclear. The CDR3 is 15 amino acids. Trimming took 2 bases from V and 5 from J, leaving 10 bases between them. Per germline, CDR1 LNHDA and CDR2 SQIVND (reference sequence). The CDR3 DNA reads TGTGCCAGTAGTATAACCCGCCAGAATAATTCACCCCTCCACTTT. It is translated as CASSITRQNNSPLHF.

V is TRBV15 and J is TRBJ2-1, with 8 positions matching TRBD2. Per germline, CDR1 LNHNV and CDR2 YYDKDF (reference sequence). V was clipped by 5 bases and J by 6 bases; unmatched bases: 6. The CDR3 is made up of 14 amino acids. CDR3 nucleotides: TGTGCCACCAGCCTTCTAGCGGGTACCAATGAGCAGTTCTTC. Translation gives CATSLLAGTNEQFF.

CDR3 in amino acids: CASSLRPEETQYF. CDR3 DNA sequence: TGTGCCAGCAGTCTACGACCGGAAGAGACCCAGTACTTC. This rearrangement joins TRBV28 to TRBJ2-5, with D unclear. The CDR3 has 13 amino acids. Looked up from germline, CDR1 is MDHEN and CDR2 is SYDVKM. V was shortened by 5 bases and J by 3 bases, with 10 bases between the two germline ends.

The gene calls are TRBV5-1 and TRBJ2-3; the D gene could be TRBD1 or TRBD2 (6 bases each). This CDR3 region has 15 residues. The V gene lost 4 bases and the J gene lost 5 bases, with 17 bases spanning the gap. The V gene's germline CDR1 is SGHRS and CDR2 YFSETQ. The CDR3: CASSPRGVEGDTQYF. For the CDR3, the DNA is TGCGCCAGCAGCCCGAGGGGGGTGGAGGGAGATACGCAGTATTTT.

The chain couples TRBV29-1 to TRBJ1-2, with 8 bases matching TRBD1. The V gene end was trimmed by 3 bases and the J gene end by 7 bases; junction bases not matched to a gene: 4. CDR1 is SQVTM and CDR2 is ANQGSEA in the germline V gene. The CDR3 sequence is 12 residues long. The CDR3 spells CSVEQGAPGYTF. CDR3 DNA: TGCAGCGTTGAGCAGGGGGCGCCTGGCTACACCTTC.

V usage is TRBV6-1 and J usage is TRBJ2-2; 9 nucleotides agree with TRBD2. The CDR3 length is 15 residues. Looked up from germline, CDR1 is MNHNS and CDR2 is SASEGT. V shed 6 bases, J shed 5 bases, and the junction held 7 bases outside the gene matches. The CDR3 sequence: CASRPGTSLTGELFF. CDR3 in DNA: TGTGCCAGCAGGCCCGGGACTAGCCTTACCGGGGAGCTGTTTTTT.